The subject of this entry is one T cell receptor (beta chain). Antigen: not known. The CDR3 runs to 13 residues. Trimming took 1 base from V and 7 from J, leaving 8 bases between them. Germline loops: CDR1 SEHNR, CDR2 FQNEAQ (reference sequence). The data are from a study of PD-1 blockade in classical Hodgkin lymphoma. The sample's time point: newly diagnosed, previously untreated cHL patient sample. CD8+ T cell isolation from thawed PBMCs was performed by magnetic negative selection. For comparison, PBMCs from newly diagnosed, untreated classical Hodgkin lymphoma were used. Study-wide findings and caveats: Newly diagnosed patients reportedly trailed healthy donors in baseline TCR diversity. Repertoires differed for reasons still undefined, possibly disease activity or prior therapy.

The assay was immunoSEQ multiplex PCR, and TCRdb's table has in-frame clones only and misses some. The sample lists some 10,000 clones, approximately 84% occurring once. The chain combines TRBV7-9 with TRBJ1-5; the D gene is possibly TRBD1 (5 bases). This receptor was taken from a human donor with classical Hodgkin lymphoma. Sample: CD8+ T cells from blood. The CDR3 bases are TGTGCCAGCAGCTTAGGAGGGGAACAGCCCCAGCATTTT. The encoded protein is CASSLGGEQPQHF.